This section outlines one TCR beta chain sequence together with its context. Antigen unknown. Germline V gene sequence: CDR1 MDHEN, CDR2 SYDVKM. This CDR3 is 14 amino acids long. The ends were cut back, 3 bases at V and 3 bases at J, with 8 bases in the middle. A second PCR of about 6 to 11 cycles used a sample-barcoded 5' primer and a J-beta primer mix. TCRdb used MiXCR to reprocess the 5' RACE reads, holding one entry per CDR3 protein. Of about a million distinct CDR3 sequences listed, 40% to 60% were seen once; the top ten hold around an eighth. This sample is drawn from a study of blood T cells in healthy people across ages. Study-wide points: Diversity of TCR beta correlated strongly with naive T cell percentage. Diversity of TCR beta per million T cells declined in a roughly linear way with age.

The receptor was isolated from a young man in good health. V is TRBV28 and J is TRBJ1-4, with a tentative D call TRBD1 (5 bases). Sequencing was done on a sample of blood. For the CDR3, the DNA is TGTGCCAGCAGTTTCGCAGGGCCTAATGAAAAACTGTTTTTT. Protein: CASSFAGPNEKLFF.